These T cell receptor beta chains were read from a single sample in a study of T cells in Graves' hyperthyroidism and ophthalmopathy. A single record per CDR3 protein comes from TCRdb applying MiXCR to the multiplex PCR reads. The profile covers a few hundred thousand distinct CDR3 sequences, with roughly 18% appearing a single time and about a sixth taken by the ten largest. The specimen sequenced was blood. The receptors were gathered from a middle-aged woman with Graves' ophthalmopathy. Both conserved end residues are part of each CDR3. D genes are given only for firm matches. Rows give clone size only sometimes, using once, few, many, or a class for an expanded clone.

abundance: many
d_gene: -
j_gene: TRBJ2-7
v_gene: TRBV20-1
CDR3nt: TGCAGTGCTACTAGCGCCTCCTACGAGCAGTACTTC
CDR3aa: CSATSASYEQYF

abundance: many
d_gene: TRBD2
j_gene: TRBJ2-7
v_gene: TRBV12-3/TRBV12-4
CDR3nt: TGTGCCAGCAGGGGGACTAGCGGGAGTTACGAGCAGTACTTC
CDR3aa: CASRGTSGSYEQYF

abundance: -
d_gene: -
j_gene: TRBJ2-7
v_gene: TRBV15
CDR3nt: TGTGCCACCAGCAGAGAGGACAGCTCCTACGAGCAGTACTTC
CDR3aa: CATSREDSSYEQYF

abundance: many
d_gene: -
j_gene: TRBJ2-1
v_gene: TRBV28
CDR3nt: TGTGCCAGCCTCACCCTTAGCTGGAGATCCTACAATGAGCAGTTCTTC
CDR3aa: CASLTLSWRSYNEQFF

abundance: many
d_gene: TRBD2
j_gene: TRBJ2-7
v_gene: TRBV28
CDR3nt: TGTGCCAGCAGTTCCCCCATAGCGGGAGAGGTCCACGAGCAGTACTTC
CDR3aa: CASSSPIAGEVHEQYF

abundance: many
d_gene: -
j_gene: TRBJ2-5
v_gene: TRBV7-9
CDR3nt: TGTGCCAGCAGCTTAGGTCGGCGGCAGGGAGAGACCCAGTACTTC
CDR3aa: CASSLGRRQGETQYF

abundance: -
d_gene: -
j_gene: TRBJ2-7
v_gene: TRBV3-1
CDR3nt: TGTGCCAGCAGCCAAGATCAGTGGGGAAGGGAGCAGTACTTC
CDR3aa: CASSQDQWGREQYF

abundance: many
d_gene: -
j_gene: TRBJ1-6
v_gene: TRBV28
CDR3nt: TGTGCCAGCAGTTTACTCCAGGACAATTCACCCCTCCACTTT
CDR3aa: CASSLLQDNSPLHF

abundance: many
d_gene: -
j_gene: TRBJ2-4
v_gene: TRBV14
CDR3nt: TGTGCCAGCAGCCAAGCCCAGCCAAGGGCCAAAAACATTCAGTACTTC
CDR3aa: CASSQAQPRAKNIQYF

abundance: -
d_gene: -
j_gene: TRBJ1-1
v_gene: TRBV20-1
CDR3nt: TGCAGTGCTAGAGGAGGGCTTGGGGAGGGCACTGAAGCTTTCTTT
CDR3aa: CSARGGLGEGTEAFF

abundance: -
d_gene: TRBD1
j_gene: TRBJ2-7
v_gene: TRBV27
CDR3nt: TGTGCCAACAGCCAAGGTTGGACAGGGAATAACGAGCAGTACTTC
CDR3aa: CANSQGWTGNNEQYF

abundance: -
d_gene: TRBD1
j_gene: TRBJ1-1
v_gene: TRBV5-1
CDR3nt: TGCGCCAGCAAACCCGGGACAGGGGACACTGAAGCTTTCTTT
CDR3aa: CASKPGTGDTEAFF

abundance: -
d_gene: -
j_gene: TRBJ2-2
v_gene: TRBV12-3/TRBV12-4
CDR3nt: TGTGCCAGCAGTTTAGTGGGCTTCTCGTATCCCGGGGAGCTGTTTTTT
CDR3aa: CASSLVGFSYPGELFF

abundance: many
d_gene: -
j_gene: TRBJ1-1
v_gene: TRBV19
CDR3nt: TGTGCCAGTACCCTCGGGCCGAACACTGAAGCTTTCTTT
CDR3aa: CASTLGPNTEAFF

abundance: many
d_gene: TRBD2
j_gene: TRBJ2-4
v_gene: TRBV5-1
CDR3nt: TGCGCCAGCACCGGCGGGGGACTAGCCAAAAACATTCAGTACTTC
CDR3aa: CASTGGGLAKNIQYF

abundance: -
d_gene: TRBD1
j_gene: TRBJ1-5
v_gene: TRBV19
CDR3nt: TGTGCCAGTAGTAGGCGGACAGGGTACAATCAGCCCCAGCATTTT
CDR3aa: CASSRRTGYNQPQHF

abundance: many
d_gene: TRBD1
j_gene: TRBJ2-7
v_gene: TRBV11-2
CDR3nt: TGTGCCAGCAGCTCCATAGGGGGACAGGGGACATACTCCTACGAGCAGTACTTC
CDR3aa: CASSSIGGQGTYSYEQYF

abundance: many
d_gene: -
j_gene: TRBJ2-7
v_gene: TRBV4-3
CDR3nt: TGCGCCAGCAGCCCCTCTGCGGGAAGACTGCAGTACTTC
CDR3aa: CASSPSAGRLQYF

abundance: many
d_gene: -
j_gene: TRBJ2-7
v_gene: TRBV3-1
CDR3nt: TGTGCCAGCAGCCCGGTAGATAACTACTACGAGCAGTACTTC
CDR3aa: CASSPVDNYYEQYF

abundance: many
d_gene: TRBD1
j_gene: TRBJ2-7
v_gene: TRBV27
CDR3nt: TGTGCCAGCGCAGACCGGGACAGGGCCTACGAGCAGTACTTC
CDR3aa: CASADRDRAYEQYF

abundance: -
d_gene: TRBD1
j_gene: TRBJ2-7
v_gene: TRBV6-1
CDR3nt: TGTGCCAGCATGGACACGGGACAGACCTACGAGCAGTACTTC
CDR3aa: CASMDTGQTYEQYF

abundance: many
d_gene: -
j_gene: TRBJ1-1
v_gene: TRBV6-5
CDR3nt: TGTGCCAGCAGTTCCGACGCAGGGGCTCAGGCTGAAGCTTTCTTT
CDR3aa: CASSSDAGAQAEAFF

abundance: many
d_gene: TRBD1
j_gene: TRBJ1-2
v_gene: TRBV7-9
CDR3nt: TGTGCCAGCAGACCGTCCGGGACAGGAGGGTATGGCTACACCTTC
CDR3aa: CASRPSGTGGYGYTF

abundance: many
d_gene: -
j_gene: TRBJ1-6
v_gene: TRBV6-2/TRBV6-3
CDR3nt: TGTGCCAGCAGAGGGTCGGTATATAATTCACCCCTCCACTTT
CDR3aa: CASRGSVYNSPLHF

abundance: many
d_gene: -
j_gene: TRBJ2-5
v_gene: TRBV12-3/TRBV12-4
CDR3nt: TGTGCCAGCAGGCCCAGCGTTGAGGGGACCCAGTACTTC
CDR3aa: CASRPSVEGTQYF

abundance: many
d_gene: TRBD1
j_gene: TRBJ2-4
v_gene: TRBV28
CDR3nt: TGTGCCAGCAGTTTAGAGGGACAGGGGTCTGTAGCCAAAAACATTCAGTACTTC
CDR3aa: CASSLEGQGSVAKNIQYF

abundance: many
d_gene: -
j_gene: TRBJ2-2
v_gene: TRBV11-2
CDR3nt: TGTGCCAGCAGCTTGAGTACAGGGGGGGTTGGAGAGCTGTTTTTT
CDR3aa: CASSLSTGGVGELFF

abundance: -
d_gene: -
j_gene: TRBJ2-5
v_gene: TRBV12-3/TRBV12-4
CDR3nt: TGTGCCAGCACCCGACCACACCTTGGGTTCCAAGAGACCCAGTACTTC
CDR3aa: CASTRPHLGFQETQYF

abundance: many
d_gene: -
j_gene: TRBJ1-1
v_gene: TRBV9
CDR3nt: TGTGCCAGCAGCGTAGGGCCGCAGGGAGCAGCTTTCTTT
CDR3aa: CASSVGPQGAAFF